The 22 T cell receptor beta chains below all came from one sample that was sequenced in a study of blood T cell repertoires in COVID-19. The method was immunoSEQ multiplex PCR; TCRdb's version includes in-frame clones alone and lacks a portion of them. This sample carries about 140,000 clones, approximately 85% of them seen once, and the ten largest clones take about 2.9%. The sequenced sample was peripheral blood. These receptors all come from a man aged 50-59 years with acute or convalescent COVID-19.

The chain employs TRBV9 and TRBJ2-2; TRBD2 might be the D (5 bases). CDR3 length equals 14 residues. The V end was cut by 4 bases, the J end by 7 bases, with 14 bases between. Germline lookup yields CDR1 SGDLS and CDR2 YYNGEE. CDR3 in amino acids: CASSPRASDGELFF. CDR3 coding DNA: TGTGCCAGCAGCCCGAGGGCGTCCGACGGGGAGCTGTTTTTT.

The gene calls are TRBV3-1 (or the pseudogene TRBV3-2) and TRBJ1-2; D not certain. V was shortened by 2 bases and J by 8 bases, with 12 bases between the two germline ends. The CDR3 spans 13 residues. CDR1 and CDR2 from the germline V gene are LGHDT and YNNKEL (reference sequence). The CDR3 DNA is TGTGCCAGCAGCCAAAGTCATACGGGGGGCTACACCTTC. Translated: CASSQSHTGGYTF.

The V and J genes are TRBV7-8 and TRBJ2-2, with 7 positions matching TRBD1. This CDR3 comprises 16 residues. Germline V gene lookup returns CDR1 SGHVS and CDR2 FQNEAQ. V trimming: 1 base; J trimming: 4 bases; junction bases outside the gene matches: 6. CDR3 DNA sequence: TGTGCCAGCAGCTTAGTAGGGGGCCCTCCCACCGGGGAGCTGTTTTTT. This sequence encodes CASSLVGGPPTGELFF.

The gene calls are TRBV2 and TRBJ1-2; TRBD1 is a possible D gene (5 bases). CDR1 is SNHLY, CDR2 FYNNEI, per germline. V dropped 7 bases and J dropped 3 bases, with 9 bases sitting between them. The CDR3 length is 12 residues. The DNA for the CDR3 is TGTGCCAGCACTTGGGGGGACTATGGCTACACCTTC. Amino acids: CASTWGDYGYTF.

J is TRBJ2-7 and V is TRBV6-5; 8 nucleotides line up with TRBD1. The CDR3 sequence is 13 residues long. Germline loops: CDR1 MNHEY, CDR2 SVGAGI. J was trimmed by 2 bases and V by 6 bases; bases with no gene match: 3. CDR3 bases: TGTGCCAGCAGGACAGGGGTGACCTACGAGCAGTACTTC. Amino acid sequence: CASRTGVTYEQYF.

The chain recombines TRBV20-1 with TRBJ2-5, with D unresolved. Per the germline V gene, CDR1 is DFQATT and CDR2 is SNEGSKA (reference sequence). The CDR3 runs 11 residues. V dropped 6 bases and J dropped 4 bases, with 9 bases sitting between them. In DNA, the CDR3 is TGCAGTGCCCGGGTGGGAGAGACCCAGTACTTC. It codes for CSARVGETQYF.

The CDR3 reads CASSERAGGGGTGELFF. CDR3 DNA sequence: TGCGCCAGCAGTGAGCGCGCAGGGGGCGGGGGCACCGGGGAGCTGTTTTTT. This chain uses TRBV10-2 with TRBJ2-2; possible D gene TRBD1, 8 bases. Trimming left V 2 bases short and J 4 bases short, with 17 bases between. The CDR3 length is 17 residues. Germline V gene data show CDR1 as WSHSY and CDR2 as SAAADI.

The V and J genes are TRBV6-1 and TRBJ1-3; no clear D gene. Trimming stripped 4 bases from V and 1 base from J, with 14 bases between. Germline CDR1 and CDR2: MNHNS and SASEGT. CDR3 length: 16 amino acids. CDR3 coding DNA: TGTGCCAGCAGTGGGGGAGGCCTGGGGTCTGGAAACACCATATATTTT. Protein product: CASSGGGLGSGNTIYF.

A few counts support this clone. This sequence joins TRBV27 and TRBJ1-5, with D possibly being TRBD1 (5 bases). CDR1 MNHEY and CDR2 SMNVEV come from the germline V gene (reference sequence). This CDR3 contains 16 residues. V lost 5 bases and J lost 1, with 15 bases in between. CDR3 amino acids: CASSPRWGLSNQPQHF. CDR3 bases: TGTGCCAGCAGTCCCAGATGGGGCCTGAGCAATCAGCCCCAGCATTTT.

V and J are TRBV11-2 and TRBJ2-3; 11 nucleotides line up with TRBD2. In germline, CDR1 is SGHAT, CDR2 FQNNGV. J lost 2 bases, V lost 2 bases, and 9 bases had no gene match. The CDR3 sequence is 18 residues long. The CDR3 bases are TGTGCCAGCAGCTTAACTTCGGTGGGACTAGCGGTCACAGATACGCAGTATTTT. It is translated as CASSLTSVGLAVTDTQYF.

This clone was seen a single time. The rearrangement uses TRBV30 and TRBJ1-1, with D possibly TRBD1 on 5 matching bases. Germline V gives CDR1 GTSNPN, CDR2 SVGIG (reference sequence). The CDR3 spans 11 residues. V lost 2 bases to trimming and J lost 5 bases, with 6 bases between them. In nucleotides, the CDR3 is TGTGCCTGGAGTCGGGGGACTGAAGCTTTCTTT. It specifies CAWSRGTEAFF.

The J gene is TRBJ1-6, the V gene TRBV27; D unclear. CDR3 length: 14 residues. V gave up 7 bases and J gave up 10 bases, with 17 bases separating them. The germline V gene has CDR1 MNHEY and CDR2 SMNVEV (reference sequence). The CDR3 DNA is TGTGCCAGCACCCAAGTGGGAGAAGGATCACCCCTCCACTTT. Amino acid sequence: CASTQVGEGSPLHF.

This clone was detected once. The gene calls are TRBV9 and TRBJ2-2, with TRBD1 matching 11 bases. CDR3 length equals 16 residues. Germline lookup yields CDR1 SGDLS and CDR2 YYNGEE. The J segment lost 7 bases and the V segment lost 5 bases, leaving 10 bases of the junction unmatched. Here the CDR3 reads CASRPGGTGGFGELFF. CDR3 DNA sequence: TGTGCCAGCAGACCCGGAGGGACAGGGGGTTTCGGGGAGCTGTTTTTT.

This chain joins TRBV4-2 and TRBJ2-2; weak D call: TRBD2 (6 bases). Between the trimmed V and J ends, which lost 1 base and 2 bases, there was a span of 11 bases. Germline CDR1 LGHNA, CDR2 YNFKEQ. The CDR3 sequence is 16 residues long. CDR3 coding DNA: TGTGCCAGCAGCCAAGCGGCCGGGGGAAACACCGGGGAGCTGTTTTTT. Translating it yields CASSQAAGGNTGELFF.

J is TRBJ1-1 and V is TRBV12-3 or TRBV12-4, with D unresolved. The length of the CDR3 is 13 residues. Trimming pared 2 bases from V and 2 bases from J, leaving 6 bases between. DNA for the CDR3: TGTGCCAGCAGTTTAAACAGTAACACTGAAGCTTTCTTT. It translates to CASSLNSNTEAFF.

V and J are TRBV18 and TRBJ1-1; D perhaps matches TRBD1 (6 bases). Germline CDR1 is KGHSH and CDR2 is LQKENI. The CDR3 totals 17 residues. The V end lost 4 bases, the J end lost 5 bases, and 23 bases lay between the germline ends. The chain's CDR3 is CASSLRRARGAATEAFF. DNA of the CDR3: TGTGCCAGCTCACTTCGGCGGGCCAGGGGCGCGGCAACTGAAGCTTTCTTT.

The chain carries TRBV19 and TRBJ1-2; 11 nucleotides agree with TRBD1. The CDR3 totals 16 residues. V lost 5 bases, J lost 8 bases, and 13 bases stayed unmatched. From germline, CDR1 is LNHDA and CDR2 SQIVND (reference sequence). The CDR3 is CASSVTGTGGFFGYTF. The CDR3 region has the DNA TGTGCCAGTAGTGTGACCGGGACAGGGGGGTTCTTCGGCTACACCTTC. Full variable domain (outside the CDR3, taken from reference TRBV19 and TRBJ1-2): DGGITQSPKYLFRKEGQNVTLSCEQNLNHDAMYWYRQDPGQGLRLIYYSQIVNDFQKGDIAEGYSVSREKKESFPLTVTSAQKNPTAFYLCASSVTGTGGFFGYTFGSGTRLTVV.

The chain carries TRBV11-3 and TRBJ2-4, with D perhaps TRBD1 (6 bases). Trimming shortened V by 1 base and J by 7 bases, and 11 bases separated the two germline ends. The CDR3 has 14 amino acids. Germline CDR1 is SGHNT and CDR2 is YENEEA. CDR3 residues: CASSLGAGVNIQYF. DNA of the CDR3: TGTGCCAGCAGCTTAGGGGCAGGGGTTAACATTCAGTACTTC.

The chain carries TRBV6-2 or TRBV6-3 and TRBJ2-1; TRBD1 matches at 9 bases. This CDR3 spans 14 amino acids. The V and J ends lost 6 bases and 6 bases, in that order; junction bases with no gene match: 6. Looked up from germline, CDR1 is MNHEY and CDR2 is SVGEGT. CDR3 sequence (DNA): TGTGCCAGCAGCTGGGACAGGGAGATCAATGAGCAGTTCTTC. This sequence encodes CASSWDREINEQFF.

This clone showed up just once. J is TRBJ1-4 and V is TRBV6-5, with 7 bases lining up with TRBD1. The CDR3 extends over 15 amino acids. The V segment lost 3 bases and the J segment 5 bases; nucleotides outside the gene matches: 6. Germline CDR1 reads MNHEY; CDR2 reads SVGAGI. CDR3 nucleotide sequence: TGTGCCAGCAGTTATACGACAGGGAACAATGAAAAACTGTTTTTT. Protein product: CASSYTTGNNEKLFF.

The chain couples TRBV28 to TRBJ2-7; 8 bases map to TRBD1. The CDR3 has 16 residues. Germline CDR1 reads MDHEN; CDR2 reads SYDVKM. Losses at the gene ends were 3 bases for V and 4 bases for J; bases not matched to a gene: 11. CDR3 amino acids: CASSFPQGALAYEQYF. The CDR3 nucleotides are TGTGCCAGCAGTTTCCCTCAGGGGGCCCTCGCTTACGAGCAGTACTTC.

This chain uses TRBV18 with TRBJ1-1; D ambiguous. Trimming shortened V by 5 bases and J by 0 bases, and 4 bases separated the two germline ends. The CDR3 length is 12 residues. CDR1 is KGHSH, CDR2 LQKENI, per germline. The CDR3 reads CASSIVNTEAFF. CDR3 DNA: TGTGCCAGCTCAATAGTGAACACTGAAGCTTTCTTT.